The present T cell receptor (beta chain) was sequenced within a study of sequential checkpoint blockade in melanoma. Assay used: immunoSEQ multiplex PCR; TCRdb lists only in-frame clones, some missing. The top ten hold just over 35% of the sample, which has 20,000 or so clones, 65% to 85% seen once. The treatment is: randomized to nivolumab then ipilimumab (arm A) or the reverse (arm B). Germline V gene data show CDR1 as SGHRS and CDR2 as YFSETQ. Deletions cut 0 bases from V and 3 bases from J, with 7 bases between. The CDR3 has 14 amino acids. This clonotype was sampled from a human donor with melanoma. The sequencing here drew on CD8+ T cells sorted from blood (inferred from file names), taken from a patient given nivolumab and ipilimumab in sequence. This sequence joins TRBV5-1 and TRBJ2-1; no firm D call. CDR3: CASSLASLYNEQFF. The CDR3 bases are TGCGCCAGCAGCTTGGCTTCCCTCTACAATGAGCAGTTCTTC.